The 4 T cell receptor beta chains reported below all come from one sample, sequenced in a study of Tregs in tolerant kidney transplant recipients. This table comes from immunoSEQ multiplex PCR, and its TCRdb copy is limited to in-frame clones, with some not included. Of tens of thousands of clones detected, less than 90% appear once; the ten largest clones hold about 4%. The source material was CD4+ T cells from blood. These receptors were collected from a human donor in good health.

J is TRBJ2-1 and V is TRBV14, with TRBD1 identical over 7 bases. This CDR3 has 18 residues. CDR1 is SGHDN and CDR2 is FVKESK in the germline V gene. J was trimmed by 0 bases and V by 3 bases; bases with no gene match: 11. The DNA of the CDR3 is TGTGCCAGCAGCCACCGACAAGGGGGCCGAAGCTCCTACAATGAGCAGTTCTTC. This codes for CASSHRQGGRSSYNEQFF.

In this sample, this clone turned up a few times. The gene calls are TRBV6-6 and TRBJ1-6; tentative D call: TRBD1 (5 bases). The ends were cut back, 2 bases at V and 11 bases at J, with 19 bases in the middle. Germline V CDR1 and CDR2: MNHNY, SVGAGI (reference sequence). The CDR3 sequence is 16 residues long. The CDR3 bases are TGTGCCAGCAGTTACCCCACGGGGAGTGAAGGGGCACCCCTCCACTTT. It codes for CASSYPTGSEGAPLHF.

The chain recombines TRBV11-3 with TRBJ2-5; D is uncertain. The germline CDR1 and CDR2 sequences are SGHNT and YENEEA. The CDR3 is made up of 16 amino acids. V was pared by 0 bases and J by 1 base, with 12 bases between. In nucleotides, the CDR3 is TGTGCCAGCAGCTTAGATCAAAGAGAGGTCCAAGAGACCCAGTACTTC. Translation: CASSLDQREVQETQYF.

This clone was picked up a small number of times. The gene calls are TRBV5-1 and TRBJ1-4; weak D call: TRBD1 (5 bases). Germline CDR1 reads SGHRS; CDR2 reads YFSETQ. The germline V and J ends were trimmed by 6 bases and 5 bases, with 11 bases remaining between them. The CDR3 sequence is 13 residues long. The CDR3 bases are TGCGCCAGCAACGACGGGGCGAATGAAAAACTGTTTTTT. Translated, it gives CASNDGANEKLFF.